This TCR beta chain was profiled in a study of cytomegalovirus exposure and HLA in healthy donors. Findings and limits, study-wide: Some V segments could not be told apart, so they were left out, TRBV6-2 and TRBV6-3 among them. The availability of immune exposure information extended only to CMV serostatus. The authors reported that TCR beta sequences could predict HLA-A and HLA-B alleles. These predictions were accurate for most subjects in the first cohort.

The PCR ran on 60 Vbeta and 13 Jbeta primers. Sequenced by immunoSEQ multiplex PCR; TCRdb stores in-frame clones only, minus some. The sample lists about 150,000 clones, roughly 82% occurring once. About this clone: Its antigen is as yet unknown.

This CDR3 region has 15 residues. Germline assignment: CDR1 SNHLY and CDR2 FYNNEI. With V trimmed by 6 bases and J by 1 base, 7 bases remained unmatched. This chain connects TRBV2 to TRBJ1-1; 8 nucleotides align to TRBD1. This sequence originates from a man aged 25-40 years in good health and CMV-seropositive. The material sequenced was PBMCs. The chain's CDR3 is CASRGQVGTNTEAFF. The DNA of the CDR3 is TGTGCCAGCAGGGGACAGGTGGGGACGAACACTGAAGCTTTCTTT.